One TCR beta chain is described in this entry. What it binds is not known. This sample was included in a study of T-cell memory formation after mild COVID-19. In the study overall: Clusters were largely donor specific. Whole-study results and caveats: Clones shrinking between day 15 and 85 showed a balanced CD4/CD8 split, and those that grew later tilted toward CD4+. Most CD4+ clones that shrank were in CM and EM, while CD8+ ones turned up in EMRA.

The CDR3 runs to 14 residues. The V gene lost 9 bases and the J gene lost 3 bases, with 18 bases spanning the gap. Germline V CDR1 and CDR2: LGHNA, YSLEER. The 5'RACE method, run with constant-segment primers, produced TCR alpha and TCR beta cDNA libraries (carrying sample barcodes and UMIs). Each CDR3 protein is one row after TCRdb ran MiXCR on the 5' RACE reads. Among some 200,000 distinct CDR3 sequences listed, over 9% were seen once. This TCR derives from a young man who had mild COVID-19 (a few samples of this study predate the infection). Cell type and time point are not known. The gene calls are TRBV4-3 and TRBJ2-7, with D perhaps matching TRBD1 (5 bases). The sequenced material came from PBMCs or a T cell subset sorted from them (not recorded which). DNA for the CDR3: TGCGCCAGTTCCCCTCAGGGCTCAAACTACGAGCAGTACTTC. Protein product: CASSPQGSNYEQYF.